This paragraph reports one T cell receptor (beta chain). The antigen is unknown. This specimen comes from a study of shared clonotypes between healthy human individuals. The naive CD8 subset, CD45RO-negative cells positively selected for CCR7, excluded terminally differentiated effector memory CD45RA+ cells. This CDR3 comprises 13 residues. The ends lost 3 bases at V and 5 bases at J; junction bases unmatched: 4. Germline loops: CDR1 KGHSH, CDR2 LQKENI. Whole-study findings and limits: Non-shared clonotypes had lower generation probabilities than clonotypes shared by all four sorted-subset donors. It was anticipated that sequencing depth would influence how many clonotypes donors shared.

Splitting of each subset's genomic DNA was done evenly across several immunoSEQ plates. In the original analysis: ImmunoSEQ output held junction-only sequences without quality scores, so filtering differed. TCRdb's table, derived via immunoSEQ multiplex PCR, lists solely in-frame clones and lacks some. V and J calls and clone size are copied from that table; D and trimming were computed from the DNA. Here the sample spans around 2,000,000 clones, approximately 94% being singletons. The TCR originated in a man aged 18 to 29 in good health. The chain employs TRBV18 and TRBJ2-7; the match to TRBD1 covers 7 bases. Sequencing was carried out using naive CD8+ T cells sorted from blood. The DNA for the CDR3 is TGTGCCAGCTCACCGGGACAGCTCCACGAGCAGTACTTC. Encoded protein: CASSPGQLHEQYF.